Listed here is a single T cell receptor beta chain. Its antigen is still unknown. CDR3 length: 15 residues. Deletions cut 0 bases from V and 7 bases from J, with 15 bases between. These data originate in a study of T-cell memory formation after mild COVID-19. Study outcomes and limitations: Detection of some responders pre-infection suggested pre-existing cross-reactive memory T cells participated.

TCRdb processed the 5' RACE reads anew with MiXCR; each CDR3 protein has one entry. Here the sample spans approximately 440,000 distinct CDR3 sequences, 15% to 25% being singletons. This TCR derives from an adult woman who had mild COVID-19 (a few samples of this study predate the infection). Cell type and time point are not known. Sequencing used PBMCs or a T cell subset sorted from them (not recorded which). The chain carries TRBV12-3 or TRBV12-4 and TRBJ1-2, with D possibly matching TRBD1 (5 bases). CDR3 DNA: TGTGCCAGCAGTTTAGCGAGGGGTGGAGGGTCTGGCTACACCTTC. Residues: CASSLARGGGSGYTF.